These 24 T cell receptor beta chains originate from one sample sequenced in a study of response to subunit inactivated influenza vaccine. TCRdb used MiXCR to reprocess the RT-PCR reads, holding one entry per CDR3 protein. The sample has roughly 780,000 distinct CDR3 sequences, approximately 17% seen once. This specimen consisted of PBMCs from blood, obtained more than 4 days after vaccination. The receptors stem from a man aged 45-60 years who received an inactivated influenza vaccine.

This chain's CDR3 is CASSQAPATEAFF. The CDR3 nucleotides are TGTGCCAGCAGCCAAGCACCGGCCACTGAAGCTTTCTTT. The V gene is TRBV14, the J gene TRBJ1-1, with D hard to call. The CDR3 extends over 13 amino acids. CDR1 SGHDN and CDR2 FVKESK come from the germline V gene. V was cut by 1 base and J by 4 bases, with 7 bases left in between.

This clonotype was observed a few times. The chain uses TRBV7-2 and TRBJ2-1; 7 bases agree with TRBD2. Trimming cost V 7 bases and J 7 bases; bases outside gene matches: 16. From germline, CDR1 is SGHTA and CDR2 FQGNSA. This CDR3 comprises 16 residues. The CDR3 region is CASIKAATSSYNEQFF. For the CDR3, the DNA is TGTGCCAGCATCAAAGCGGCGACTAGCAGTTATAATGAGCAGTTCTTC.

In this sample, this clonotype turned up a few times. The chain combines TRBV12-3 or TRBV12-4 with TRBJ2-1; the D gene is possibly TRBD2 (7 bases). The CDR3 sequence is 16 residues long. V was trimmed by 2 bases and J by 7 bases, leaving 18 bases between them. The DNA of the CDR3 is TGTGCCAGCAGTTTAAGGGGGGAGGGCCTTCGGAATGAGCAGTTCTTC. It codes for CASSLRGEGLRNEQFF.

V and J are TRBV24-1 and TRBJ2-1, with D maybe TRBD1 (6 bases). Per germline, CDR1 KGHDR and CDR2 SFDVKD. V was pared by 0 bases and J by 9 bases, with 20 bases between. This CDR3 is 17 amino acids long. The CDR3, as DNA: TGTGCCACCAGTGATTTGGCCGGGGTAGGCCAAGGGGGTGAGCAGTTCTTC. Protein product: CATSDLAGVGQGGEQFF.

The V and J genes are TRBV29-1 and TRBJ1-2; D gene unclear. This CDR3 spans 13 amino acids. The ends were cut back, 4 bases at V and 8 bases at J, with 17 bases in the middle. In germline, CDR1 is SQVTM, CDR2 ANQGSEA. CDR3 region: CSVVVMSAVGYTF. DNA for the CDR3: TGCAGCGTTGTCGTAATGTCTGCAGTCGGCTACACCTTC.

This clonotype was recorded a few times. The rearrangement joins TRBV9 to TRBJ2-2; D call uncertain. The CDR3 is made up of 13 amino acids. Trimming stripped 3 bases from V and 1 base from J, with 4 bases between. Germline-derived CDR1 and CDR2 are SGDLS and YYNGEE. CDR3 DNA sequence: TGTGCCAGCAGCGCCGGGAACACCGGGGAGCTGTTTTTT. It yields the protein CASSAGNTGELFF.

This sequence joins TRBV9 and TRBJ2-3; 9 bases match TRBD2. The junction had 11 bases not matched to a gene; V was cut back by 0 bases and J by 6 bases. CDR3 length: 17 amino acids. CDR1 and CDR2 (germline): SGDLS, YYNGEE. CDR3 sequence (DNA): TGTGCCAGCAGCGTAGTAGAGATGCGGGAGGGCCCCGATACGCAGTATTTT. It yields the protein CASSVVEMREGPDTQYF.

This clonotype was found a few times. V and J are TRBV4-3 and TRBJ2-1; TRBD2 matches 11 bases. The CDR3 is 15 amino acids. Germline V gene data show CDR1 as LGHNA and CDR2 as YSLEER. V shed 4 bases, J shed 1 base, and the junction held 0 bases outside the gene matches. CDR3 loop: CASSRLAGSYNEQFF. The DNA for the CDR3 is TGCGCCAGCAGCCGACTAGCGGGGTCCTACAATGAGCAGTTCTTC.

Many counts were recorded for this clonotype. This rearrangement joins TRBV12-3 or TRBV12-4 to TRBJ2-7; D not resolved. V lost 3 bases to trimming and J lost 0 bases, with 9 bases between them. The CDR3 contains 14 residues. CDR3 sequence: CASSFAEGSYEQYF. DNA of the CDR3: TGTGCCAGCAGTTTCGCGGAAGGCTCCTACGAGCAGTACTTC.

In this sample, this clonotype turned up a few times. This sequence joins TRBV7-2 and TRBJ2-3; 11 bases line up with TRBD2. The J segment lost 8 bases and the V segment lost 1 base, leaving 11 bases of the junction unmatched. This CDR3 has 17 residues. Germline V gives CDR1 SGHTA, CDR2 FQGNSA. CDR3 protein: CASSLVGLAGGPTTQYF. The CDR3 nucleotides are TGTGCCAGCAGCTTAGTTGGCCTAGCGGGGGGCCCAACTACGCAGTATTTT.

In the case of this clonotype: A much larger clone sits a single nucleotide away, making a read error possible. The chain uses TRBV12-3 or TRBV12-4 and TRBJ2-1; D perhaps matches TRBD2 (6 bases). The CDR3 totals 18 residues. V shed 3 bases and J shed 1 base, with 19 bases lying between them. CDR3 in amino acids: CASSFDDLGGISYNEQFF. The CDR3 DNA follows: TGTGCCAGCAGTTTCGACGATTTGGGGGGTATATCCTACAATGAGCAGTTCTTC.

The rearrangement links TRBV7-9 to TRBJ1-1; 8 bases are shared with TRBD1. CDR3 size: 15 residues. CDR1 and CDR2 from the germline V gene are SEHNR and FQNEAQ (reference sequence). V was clipped by 4 bases and J by 5 bases; unmatched bases: 9. The CDR3 region has the DNA TGTGCCAGCAGCTACTACAGGGGGGCGGAAACTGAAGCTTTCTTT. Its translation is CASSYYRGAETEAFF.

The chain links TRBV5-6 to TRBJ1-4, with D unresolved. Germline CDR1 SGHDT, CDR2 YYEEEE. This CDR3 has 14 residues. V was pared by 2 bases and J by 6 bases, with 11 bases between. In nucleotides, the CDR3 is TGTGCCAGCAGCTTAGCGCGAGGAGATGAAAAACTGTTTTTT. It translates to CASSLARGDEKLFF.

The CDR3: CASISLQGAITYEQYF. The CDR3, as DNA: TGTGCCAGCATTAGCTTGCAGGGGGCCATTACCTACGAGCAGTACTTC. The gene calls are TRBV6-2 or TRBV6-3 and TRBJ2-7; TRBD1 agrees at 8 bases. Germline CDR1 reads MNHEY; CDR2 reads SVGEGT. V dropped 7 bases and J dropped 2; count of bases not matched to a gene: 13. The CDR3 runs to 16 residues.

Only one count was recorded for this clonotype. The chain joins TRBV6-2 or TRBV6-3 to TRBJ2-1, with 7 bases identical to TRBD1. J lost 2 bases, V lost 6 bases, and 4 bases had no gene match. The length of the CDR3 is 14 residues. In germline, CDR1 is MNHEY, CDR2 SVGEGT. The CDR3 nucleotides read TGTGCCAGCAGAACGGGACAGCCCTACAATGAGCAGTTCTTC. Amino acid sequence: CASRTGQPYNEQFF.

The chain carries TRBV5-6 and TRBJ2-5; D is possibly TRBD1 (5 bases). This CDR3 has 16 amino acids. Per germline, CDR1 SGHDT and CDR2 YYEEEE. V was pared by 0 bases and J by 5 bases, with 17 bases between. CDR3 DNA sequence: TGTGCCAGCAGCTTGGGGCTTCGGCAGGGAATGGAGACCCAGTACTTC. It specifies CASSLGLRQGMETQYF.

This clonotype came up a few times. V gene TRBV10-3 combines with J gene TRBJ1-3, with no clear D. Germline V gene sequence: CDR1 ENHRY, CDR2 SYGVKD. V lost 2 bases and J 4 bases, leaving 6 bases between the germline ends. The CDR3 totals 13 residues. The CDR3 spells CAISEEPGNTIYF. CDR3 sequence (DNA): TGTGCCATCAGTGAGGAGCCGGGAAACACCATATATTTT.

This clonotype has a handful of counts. This chain links TRBV24-1 with TRBJ2-1; 11 bases are a match to TRBD2. CDR3 length: 17 residues. The V segment lost 4 bases and the J segment 5 bases; nucleotides outside the gene matches: 9. The germline CDR1 and CDR2 sequences are KGHDR and SFDVKD. The CDR3 nucleotides are TGTGCCACCAGTGACGCTAGACTAGCGGGATACCACAATGAGCAGTTCTTC. Its translation is CATSDARLAGYHNEQFF.

In this sample, this clonotype turned up a few times. J is TRBJ2-3 and V is TRBV7-9, with 10 nucleotides matching TRBD2. The CDR3 contains 17 residues. Germline V gene lookup returns CDR1 SEHNR and CDR2 FQNEAQ (reference sequence). The trim removed 5 bases at V and 2 bases at J, leaving 10 bases unmatched. CDR3 region: CASSPPLLAGATDTQYF. CDR3 bases: TGTGCCAGCAGCCCGCCCCTCCTAGCGGGAGCCACAGATACGCAGTATTTT.

V usage is TRBV11-2 and J usage is TRBJ2-3, with D possibly matching TRBD2 (6 bases). The germline V gene encodes CDR1 SGHAT and CDR2 FQNNGV. Trimming took off 10 bases at V and 0 bases at J, with 17 bases between the two ends. The CDR3 is 15 amino acids. The CDR3 coding sequence is TGTGCCACGAATCTTTGGCGGGGTAGCACAGATACGCAGTATTTT. Translating gives CATNLWRGSTDTQYF.

In its sample, this clonotype was seen a few times. The chain uses TRBV7-2 and TRBJ2-1; D remains unclear. The CDR3 sequence is 14 residues long. Trimming pared 5 bases from V and 8 bases from J, leaving 16 bases between. Germline values: CDR1 SGHTA, CDR2 FQGNSA. The CDR3, as DNA: TGTGCCAGCAGCAGCGTTGCTCGTTTCGATGAGCAGTTCTTC. It yields the protein CASSSVARFDEQFF.

This clonotype was recorded a few times. V is TRBV5-1 and J is TRBJ1-1; 7 nucleotides line up with TRBD1. Germline V lookup: CDR1 SGHRS, CDR2 YFSETQ. J was trimmed by 0 bases and V by 4 bases; bases with no gene match: 3. This CDR3 contains 14 residues. CDR3 DNA sequence: TGCGCCAGCAGCGGGACAGCTATGAACACTGAAGCTTTCTTT. Translated: CASSGTAMNTEAFF.

This clonotype was seen more than once but under ten times. V usage is TRBV5-5 and J usage is TRBJ2-3; the D is unclear. Germline lookup yields CDR1 SGHKS and CDR2 YYEKEE (reference sequence). This CDR3 is 12 amino acids long. V lost 3 bases and J lost 5, with 7 bases in between. CDR3 DNA sequence: TGTGCCAGCAGCTCCGATAGAGATACGCAGTATTTT. Its protein is CASSSDRDTQYF.

V is TRBV20-1 and J is TRBJ1-6; a possible D gene is TRBD1 (6 bases). This CDR3 contains 14 residues. V was trimmed by 3 bases and J by 2 bases, leaving 8 bases between them. Germline V CDR1 and CDR2: DFQATT, SNEGSKA (reference sequence). For the CDR3, the DNA is TGCAGTGCTAGCCGGGACACCTATAATTCACCCCTCCACTTT. Protein sequence: CSASRDTYNSPLHF.